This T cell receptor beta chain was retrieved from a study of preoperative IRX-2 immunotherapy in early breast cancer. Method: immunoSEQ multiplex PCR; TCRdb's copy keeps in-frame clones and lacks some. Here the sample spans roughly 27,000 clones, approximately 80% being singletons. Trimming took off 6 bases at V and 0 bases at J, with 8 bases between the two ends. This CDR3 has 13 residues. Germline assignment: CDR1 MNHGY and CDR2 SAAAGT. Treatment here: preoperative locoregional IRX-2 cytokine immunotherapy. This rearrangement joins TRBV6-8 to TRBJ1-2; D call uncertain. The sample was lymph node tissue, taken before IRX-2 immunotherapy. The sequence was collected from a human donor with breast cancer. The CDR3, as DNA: TGTGCCAGCAGGAAGGGATCTAACTATGGCTACACCTTC. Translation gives CASRKGSNYGYTF.